This T cell receptor (beta chain) came from a study of T cell repertoires in cytomegalovirus infection. Whole-study findings and limits: Clonotypes of TCR beta that were HLA-C-restricted and CMV-specific dominated the ex vivo response.

In TCRdb, the reads were re-called with MiXCR into one record per CDR3 protein. The sample includes hundreds of thousands of distinct CDR3 sequences, under 40% of them seen just once. Turning to this clonotype: Its antigen is not known.

This sequence was found in a human donor in good health (CMV status not recorded). Some clones in this sample may be carry-over from other donors' samples. The sequenced sample was cultured CD8+ T cells from PBMCs, obtained from culture after CMV antigen stimulation.

The CDR3 sequence: CASSFWVKDQPQHF. CDR3 nucleotides: TGTGCCAGCAGTTTTTGGGTGAAGGATCAGCCCCAGCATTTT. The chain employs TRBV12-3 or TRBV12-4 and TRBJ1-5; unclear D gene. This CDR3 has 14 residues. Trimming cost V 3 bases and J 5 bases, with 11 bases left between them.